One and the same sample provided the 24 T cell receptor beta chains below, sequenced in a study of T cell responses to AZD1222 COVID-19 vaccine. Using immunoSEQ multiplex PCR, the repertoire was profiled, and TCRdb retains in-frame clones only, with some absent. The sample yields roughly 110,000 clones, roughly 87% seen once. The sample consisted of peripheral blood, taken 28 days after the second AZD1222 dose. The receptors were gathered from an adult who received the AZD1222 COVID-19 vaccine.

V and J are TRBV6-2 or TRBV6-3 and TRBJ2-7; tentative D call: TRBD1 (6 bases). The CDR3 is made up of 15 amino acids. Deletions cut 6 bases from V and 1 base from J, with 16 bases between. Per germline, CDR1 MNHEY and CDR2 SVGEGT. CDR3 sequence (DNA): TGTGCCAGCAGCCAAGGTTCAGGGGATTCCTACGAGCAGTACTTC. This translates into CASSQGSGDSYEQYF.

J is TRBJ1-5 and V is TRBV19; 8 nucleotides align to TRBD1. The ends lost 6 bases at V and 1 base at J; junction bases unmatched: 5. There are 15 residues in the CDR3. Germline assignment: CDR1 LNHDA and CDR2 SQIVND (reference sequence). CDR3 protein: CASRPDRVSNQPQHF. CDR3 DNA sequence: TGTGCCAGTAGACCGGACAGGGTGAGCAATCAGCCCCAGCATTTT.

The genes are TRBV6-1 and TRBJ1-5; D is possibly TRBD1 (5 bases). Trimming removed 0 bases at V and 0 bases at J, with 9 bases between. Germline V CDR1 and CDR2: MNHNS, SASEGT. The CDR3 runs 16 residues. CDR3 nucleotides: TGTGCCAGCAGTGAAGCGCGGGGCTATAGCAATCAGCCCCAGCATTTT. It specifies CASSEARGYSNQPQHF.

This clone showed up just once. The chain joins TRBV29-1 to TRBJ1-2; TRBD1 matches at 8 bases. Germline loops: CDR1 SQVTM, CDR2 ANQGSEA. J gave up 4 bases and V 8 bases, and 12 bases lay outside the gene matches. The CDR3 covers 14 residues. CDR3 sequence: CSFSAQGASYGYTF. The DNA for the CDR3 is TGCAGCTTTTCGGCCCAGGGGGCCTCCTATGGCTACACCTTC.

This chain's CDR3 is CASSQGGAINEKLFF. The CDR3 bases are TGTGCCAGTTCCCAGGGGGGGGCGATTAATGAAAAACTGTTTTTT. The gene calls are TRBV19 and TRBJ1-4, with TRBD1 matching over 7 bases. The CDR3 sequence is 15 residues long. CDR1 and CDR2 (germline): LNHDA, SQIVND (reference sequence). V shed 8 bases and J 4 bases; nucleotides not matched to a gene: 10.

CDR3 coding DNA: TGTGCCAGCAGCTCGGGACAGGGAGATTCACCCCTCCACTTT. The encoded protein is CASSSGQGDSPLHF. V gene TRBV7-3 combines with J gene TRBJ1-6; 9 positions match TRBD1. Germline assignment: CDR1 SGHTA and CDR2 FQGTGA. The CDR3 extends over 14 amino acids. The J segment lost 8 bases and the V segment lost 4 bases, leaving 3 bases of the junction unmatched.

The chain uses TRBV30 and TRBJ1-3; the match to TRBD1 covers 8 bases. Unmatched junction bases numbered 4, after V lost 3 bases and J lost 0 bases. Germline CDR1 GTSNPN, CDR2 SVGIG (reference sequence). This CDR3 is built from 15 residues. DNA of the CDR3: TGTGCCTGGAGGGGGACAGGTAGCTCTGGAAACACCATATATTTT. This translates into CAWRGTGSSGNTIYF.

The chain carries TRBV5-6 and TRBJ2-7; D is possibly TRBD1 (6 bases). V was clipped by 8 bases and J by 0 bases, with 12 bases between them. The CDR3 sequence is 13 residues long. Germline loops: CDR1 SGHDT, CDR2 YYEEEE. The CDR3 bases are TGTGCCAGTTCGAACAGGGCCTCCTACGAGCAGTACTTC. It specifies CASSNRASYEQYF.

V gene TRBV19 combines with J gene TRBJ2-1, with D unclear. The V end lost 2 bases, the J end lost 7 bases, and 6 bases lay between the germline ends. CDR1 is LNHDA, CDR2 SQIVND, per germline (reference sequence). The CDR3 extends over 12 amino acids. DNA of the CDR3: TGTGCCAGTAGTATAAGGGTAAATGAGCAGTTCTTC. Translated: CASSIRVNEQFF. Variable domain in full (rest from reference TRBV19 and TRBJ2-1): DGGITQSPKYLFRKEGQNVTLSCEQNLNHDAMYWYRQDPGQGLRLIYYSQIVNDFQKGDIAEGYSVSREKKESFPLTVTSAQKNPTAFYLCASSIRVNEQFFGPGTRLTVL.

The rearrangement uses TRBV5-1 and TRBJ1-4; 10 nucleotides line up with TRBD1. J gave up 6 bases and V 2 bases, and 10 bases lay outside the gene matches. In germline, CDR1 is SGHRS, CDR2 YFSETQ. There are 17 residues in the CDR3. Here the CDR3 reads CASSLSLPGTGDEKLFF. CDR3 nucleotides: TGCGCCAGCAGCTTATCGCTCCCCGGGACAGGGGATGAAAAACTGTTTTTT.

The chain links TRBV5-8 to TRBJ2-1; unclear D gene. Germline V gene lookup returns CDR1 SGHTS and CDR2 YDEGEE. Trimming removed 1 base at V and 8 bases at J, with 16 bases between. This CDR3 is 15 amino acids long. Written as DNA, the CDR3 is TGTGCCAGCAGCTTGCGGGCTATCGCCTCGGATGAGCAGTTCTTC. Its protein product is CASSLRAIASDEQFF.

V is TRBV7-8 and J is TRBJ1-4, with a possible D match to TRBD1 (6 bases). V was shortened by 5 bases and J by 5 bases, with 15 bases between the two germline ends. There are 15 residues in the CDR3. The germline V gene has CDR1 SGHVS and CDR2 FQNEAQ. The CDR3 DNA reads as TGTGCCAGCAGCAGGGAGGGGGGGAGAAATGAAAAACTGTTTTTT. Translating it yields CASSREGGRNEKLFF.

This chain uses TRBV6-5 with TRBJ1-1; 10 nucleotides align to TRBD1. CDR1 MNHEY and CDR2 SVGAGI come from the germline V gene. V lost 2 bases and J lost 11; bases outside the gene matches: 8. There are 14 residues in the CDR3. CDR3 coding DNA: TGTGCCAGCAGTTACGGACAGGGGGTTGGGGAGGCTTTCTTT. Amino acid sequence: CASSYGQGVGEAFF.

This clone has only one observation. This CDR3 is CASSQELRRRGEQYF. CDR3 coding DNA: TGCGCCAGCAGCCAAGAACTCCGAAGGAGGGGCGAGCAGTACTTC. V gene TRBV4-1 combines with J gene TRBJ2-7; a weak D match, TRBD2 (6 bases). There are 15 residues in the CDR3. Trimming took off 0 bases at V and 6 bases at J, with 15 bases between the two ends. From germline, CDR1 is MGHRA and CDR2 YSYEKL.

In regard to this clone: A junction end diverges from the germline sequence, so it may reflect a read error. CDR3 loop: CASSVEEGGRKLFF. CDR3 bases: TGTGCCAGTAGTGTAGAGGAGGGGGGGCGAAAACTGTTTTTT. The V call is TRBV19, the J call TRBJ1-4; D is perhaps TRBD1 (6 bases). CDR3 length: 14 amino acids. The germline V gene encodes CDR1 LNHDA and CDR2 SQIVND (reference sequence).

CDR3 protein: CASSPRSGTENYGYTF. Written as DNA, the CDR3 is TGTGCCAGCAGTCCGCGGTCCGGGACCGAAAACTATGGCTACACCTTC. The chain is built from TRBV27 and TRBJ1-2; D is possibly TRBD1 (5 bases). This CDR3 region has 16 residues. CDR1 and CDR2 (germline): MNHEY, SMNVEV (reference sequence). Trimming pared 5 bases from V and 2 bases from J, leaving 18 bases between.

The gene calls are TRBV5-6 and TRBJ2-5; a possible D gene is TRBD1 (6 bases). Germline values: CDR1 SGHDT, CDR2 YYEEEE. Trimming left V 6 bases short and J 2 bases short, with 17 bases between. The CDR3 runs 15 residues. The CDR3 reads CASTLLPGHQETQYF. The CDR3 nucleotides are TGTGCCAGCACCCTACTTCCGGGACATCAAGAGACCCAGTACTTC.

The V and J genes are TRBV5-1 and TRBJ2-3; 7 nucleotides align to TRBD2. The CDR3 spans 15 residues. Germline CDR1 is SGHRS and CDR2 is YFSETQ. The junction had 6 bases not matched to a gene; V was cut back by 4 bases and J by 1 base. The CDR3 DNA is TGCGCCAGCAGCCCGGCTAGCGGAGGCACAGATACGCAGTATTTT. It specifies CASSPASGGTDTQYF.

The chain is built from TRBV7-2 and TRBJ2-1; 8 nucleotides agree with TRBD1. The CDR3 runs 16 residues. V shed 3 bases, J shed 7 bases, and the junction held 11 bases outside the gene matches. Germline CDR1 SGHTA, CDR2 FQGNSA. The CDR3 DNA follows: TGTGCCAGCAGCTTTCAGGTGGATCGGACAGGGAATGAGCAGTTCTTC. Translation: CASSFQVDRTGNEQFF. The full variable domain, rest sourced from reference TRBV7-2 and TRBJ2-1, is GAGVSQSPSNKVTEKGKDVELRCDPISGHTALYWYRQSLGQGLEFLIYFQGNSAPDKSGLPSDRFSAERTGGSVSTLTIQRTQQEDSAVYLCASSFQVDRTGNEQFFGPGTRLTVL.

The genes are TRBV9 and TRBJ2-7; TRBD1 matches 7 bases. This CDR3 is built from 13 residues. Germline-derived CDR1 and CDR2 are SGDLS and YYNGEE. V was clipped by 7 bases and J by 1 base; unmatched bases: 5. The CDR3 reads CASPRGQSYEQYF. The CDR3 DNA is TGTGCCAGCCCCCGGGGACAGTCCTACGAGCAGTACTTC.

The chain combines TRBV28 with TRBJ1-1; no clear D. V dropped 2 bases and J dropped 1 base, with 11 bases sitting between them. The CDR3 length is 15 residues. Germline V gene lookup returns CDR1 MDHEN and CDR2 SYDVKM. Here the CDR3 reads CASSLVPPRNTEAFF. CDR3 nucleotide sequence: TGTGCCAGCAGTTTAGTGCCCCCGAGGAACACTGAAGCTTTCTTT. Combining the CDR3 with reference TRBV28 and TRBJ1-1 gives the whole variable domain DVKVTQSSRYLVKRTGEKVFLECVQDMDHENMFWYRQDPGLGLRLIYFSYDVKMKEKGDIPEGYSVSREKKERFSLILESASTNQTSMYLCASSLVPPRNTEAFFGQGTRLTVV.

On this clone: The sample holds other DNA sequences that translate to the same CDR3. The CDR3 sequence is CASSLTLDTEAFF. DNA of the CDR3: TGTGCCAGCAGCTTGACCCTAGACACTGAAGCTTTCTTT. V usage is TRBV7-9 and J usage is TRBJ1-1, with unresolved D. Between the trimmed V and J ends, which lost 3 bases and 3 bases, there was a span of 8 bases. The germline gives CDR1 SEHNR, CDR2 FQNEAQ (reference sequence). This CDR3 has 13 residues. The variable domain in full, with the rest retrieved from reference TRBV7-9 and TRBJ1-1, is DTGVSQNPRHKITKRGQNVTFRCDPISEHNRLYWYRQTLGQGPEFLTYFQNEAQLEKSRLLSDRFSAERPKGSFSTLEIQRTEQGDSAMYLCASSLTLDTEAFFGQGTRLTVV.

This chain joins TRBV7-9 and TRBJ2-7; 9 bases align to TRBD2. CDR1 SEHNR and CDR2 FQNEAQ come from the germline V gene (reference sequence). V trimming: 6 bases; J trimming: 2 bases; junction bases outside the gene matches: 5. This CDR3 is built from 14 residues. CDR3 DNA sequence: TGTGCCAGCAGAACAGCGGGGGGCCCCTACGAGCAGTACTTC. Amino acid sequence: CASRTAGGPYEQYF.

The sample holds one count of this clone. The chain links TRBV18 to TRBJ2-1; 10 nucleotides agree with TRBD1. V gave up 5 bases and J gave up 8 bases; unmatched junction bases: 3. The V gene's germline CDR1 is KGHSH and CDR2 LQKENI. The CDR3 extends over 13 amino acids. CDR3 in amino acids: CASSAGTGDEQFF. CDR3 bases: TGTGCCAGCTCAGCAGGGACAGGGGATGAGCAGTTCTTC.